The 12 T cell receptor beta chains presented below share a single source sample, sequenced in a study of shared clonotypes between healthy human individuals. Sequencing was performed with immunoSEQ multiplex PCR; in TCRdb, only in-frame clones are kept and a portion is missing. The sample holds millions of clones, around 96% seen once. CD45RO negativity and positive selection for CCR7 defined naive CD8 cells, a population that excluded terminally differentiated effector memory CD45RA+ cells. Sample: naive CD8+ T cells sorted from blood. The receptors here all came from a man aged 18 to 29 in good health.

The chain recombines TRBV5-1 with TRBJ1-1, with TRBD1 identical over 7 bases. This CDR3 comprises 16 residues. The V and J ends lost 0 bases and 1 base, in that order; junction bases with no gene match: 6. Germline V gives CDR1 SGHRS, CDR2 YFSETQ. The CDR3 region has the DNA TGCGCCAGCAGCTTGGCACTCCGACAGGGGAACACTGAAGCTTTCTTT. Translating gives CASSLALRQGNTEAFF.

The genes are TRBV4-3 and TRBJ1-2, with D perhaps matching TRBD1 (6 bases). CDR3 size: 14 residues. Between the trimmed V and J ends, which lost 1 base and 8 bases, there was a span of 14 bases. CDR1 LGHNA and CDR2 YSLEER come from the germline V gene. CDR3 in DNA: TGCGCCAGCAGCCAAGTGGGGGGGCGCGACGGCTACACCTTC. Its translation is CASSQVGGRDGYTF.

In its sample, this clone was seen once. Other DNA sequences in this specimen translate into the identical CDR3. The rearrangement joins TRBV29-1 to TRBJ2-1; TRBD1 matches at 12 bases. Per germline, CDR1 SQVTM and CDR2 ANQGSEA. With V trimmed by 3 bases and J by 4 bases, 1 base remained unmatched. CDR3 length: 14 amino acids. CDR3 protein: CSVEGQGAYNEQFF. As DNA, the CDR3 is TGCAGCGTTGAGGGACAGGGGGCTTACAATGAGCAGTTCTTC.

Turning to this clone: Other DNA sequences from this sample encode an identical CDR3 as well. The chain joins TRBV6-5 to TRBJ2-7; TRBD1 agrees at 8 bases. Germline assignment: CDR1 MNHEY and CDR2 SVGAGI. Trimming cost V 0 bases and J 3 bases; bases outside gene matches: 1. The CDR3 consists of 14 residues. The CDR3 protein is CASSYSGQDYEQYF. Written as DNA, the CDR3 is TGTGCCAGCAGTTACTCGGGACAGGACTACGAGCAGTACTTC.

The V gene is TRBV29-1, the J gene TRBJ1-2; 7 positions agree with TRBD1. The germline CDR1 and CDR2 sequences are SQVTM and ANQGSEA. The CDR3 has 14 amino acids. V shed 0 bases and J 4 bases; nucleotides not matched to a gene: 5. This CDR3 reads CSVEDPDRVYGYTF. The CDR3 region has the DNA TGCAGCGTTGAAGACCCCGACAGGGTCTATGGCTACACCTTC.

The chain combines TRBV5-4 with TRBJ2-5; the match to TRBD2 covers 11 bases. V trimming: 0 bases; J trimming: 5 bases; junction bases outside the gene matches: 18. Germline CDR1 is SGHNT and CDR2 is YYREEE (reference sequence). The CDR3 extends over 20 amino acids. Here the CDR3 DNA reads TGTGCCAGCAGCTTGGTTCTTAGCGGGGGGGGCCGGTGGTTGGCGGAGACCCAGTACTTC. Protein: CASSLVLSGGGRWLAETQYF.

The CDR3 region has the DNA TGTGCCAGCAGCTTAAGCACGGACTTTGAAGCTTTCTTT. It specifies CASSLSTDFEAFF. The J gene is TRBJ1-1, the V gene TRBV7-3; the D is unclear. The germline gives CDR1 SGHTA, CDR2 FQGTGA. V dropped 1 base and J dropped 7 bases, with 10 bases sitting between them. This CDR3 spans 13 amino acids.

This sequence joins TRBV13 and TRBJ2-1; 7 bases are a match to TRBD1. CDR1 is PRHDT and CDR2 is FYEKMQ in the germline V gene (reference sequence). The V gene end was trimmed by 1 base and the J gene end by 8 bases; junction bases not matched to a gene: 14. The CDR3 is 17 residues long. This chain's CDR3 is CASSLEFDRAVGDEQFF. CDR3 sequence (DNA): TGTGCCAGCAGCTTAGAGTTCGACAGGGCTGTAGGCGATGAGCAGTTCTTC. Looking up the rest from reference TRBV13 and TRBJ2-1 gives the full variable domain: AAGVIQSPRHLIKEKRETATLKCYPIPRHDTVYWYQQGPGQDPQFLISFYEKMQSDKGSIPDRFSAQQFSDYHSELNMSSLELGDSALYFCASSLEFDRAVGDEQFFGPGTRLTVL.

The V and J genes are TRBV5-1 and TRBJ1-1; the D is unclear. The CDR3 spans 15 residues. Germline CDR1 SGHRS, CDR2 YFSETQ. V was cut by 0 bases and J by 6 bases, with 15 bases left in between. Here the CDR3 DNA reads TGCGCCAGCAGCTTGGATCTCCAGCCGGCATCTGAAGCTTTCTTT. It codes for CASSLDLQPASEAFF.

The chain links TRBV5-6 to TRBJ1-2; a weak D match, TRBD1 (6 bases). Trimming took off 4 bases at V and 8 bases at J, with 15 bases between the two ends. The germline CDR1 and CDR2 sequences are SGHDT and YYEEEE. CDR3 size: 13 residues. CDR3 in DNA: TGTGCCAGCAGCGTACCAGGGGATTTGGGCTACACCTTC. As protein: CASSVPGDLGYTF.

This chain connects TRBV6-1 to TRBJ1-5; D not certain. Trimming pared 5 bases from V and 4 bases from J, leaving 9 bases between. Germline V gives CDR1 MNHNS, CDR2 SASEGT. The CDR3 length is 13 residues. In nucleotides, the CDR3 is TGTGCCAGCAGTAACTTCGCTAATCAGCCCCAGCATTTT. As protein: CASSNFANQPQHF.

The chain recombines TRBV5-1 with TRBJ2-5, with TRBD1 identical over 7 bases. This CDR3 has 15 amino acids. Per the germline V gene, CDR1 is SGHRS and CDR2 is YFSETQ. The V gene end was trimmed by 4 bases and the J gene end by 2 bases; junction bases not matched to a gene: 8. The CDR3 nucleotides are TGCGCCAGCAGCCCTAAGGACAGGTTGCAAGAGACCCAGTACTTC. This sequence encodes CASSPKDRLQETQYF.